These 31 T cell receptor beta chains were all obtained from the same sample, sequenced in a study of T cell changes during pregnancy in multiple sclerosis. This table comes from immunoSEQ multiplex PCR, and its TCRdb copy is limited to in-frame clones, with some not included. This table has some 77,000 clones, 89% appearing once. This specimen consisted of peripheral blood, obtained before pregnancy. The receptors derive from a female donor with multiple sclerosis, enrolled in a pregnancy study.

J is TRBJ2-1 and V is TRBV18; the match to TRBD2 covers 8 bases. V gave up 3 bases and J gave up 5 bases; unmatched junction bases: 3. The CDR3 is 14 amino acids. From germline, CDR1 is KGHSH and CDR2 LQKENI. The CDR3, as DNA: TGTGCCAGCTCACCGCGGGGGGATAACAATGAGCAGTTCTTC. It is translated as CASSPRGDNNEQFF.

This clone occurred once. This CDR3 reads CASSLVWGQGDEKLFF. The DNA of the CDR3 is TGTGCCAGCAGCTTAGTTTGGGGACAGGGCGATGAAAAACTGTTTTTT. The rearrangement uses TRBV7-9 and TRBJ1-4; 9 bases align to TRBD1. J lost 6 bases, V lost 1 base, and 6 bases had no gene match. Looked up from germline, CDR1 is SEHNR and CDR2 is FQNEAQ (reference sequence). This CDR3 is built from 16 residues.

This clone was counted between two and nine times. The V call is TRBV29-1, the J call TRBJ2-7; 8 nucleotides line up with TRBD2. The CDR3 extends over 12 amino acids. Germline CDR1 and CDR2: SQVTM and ANQGSEA. The junction had 6 bases not matched to a gene; V was cut back by 6 bases and J by 5 bases. The CDR3 protein is CSVSGGVNEQYF. The DNA for the CDR3 is TGCAGCGTCAGCGGGGGCGTGAACGAGCAGTACTTC.

Comment on this clone: This sample includes further DNA sequences coding for the same CDR3. This sequence joins TRBV29-1 and TRBJ2-7; D is perhaps TRBD1 (6 bases). CDR1 is SQVTM and CDR2 is ANQGSEA in the germline V gene. The CDR3 contains 12 residues. Trimming pared 3 bases from V and 5 bases from J, leaving 11 bases between. The DNA for the CDR3 is TGCAGCGTTGACAGGGGAGTCGACGAGCAGTACTTC. It yields the protein CSVDRGVDEQYF.

The V gene is TRBV30, the J gene TRBJ1-2; D call uncertain. In germline, CDR1 is GTSNPN, CDR2 SVGIG (reference sequence). The CDR3 runs 13 residues. The germline V and J ends were trimmed by 4 bases and 0 bases, with 9 bases remaining between them. CDR3 region: CAWNREANYGYTF. As DNA, the CDR3 is TGTGCCTGGAACCGGGAAGCTAACTATGGCTACACCTTC.

Worth noting for this clone: Its ends do not fully match the called genes, so a read error is possible. The chain recombines TRBV7-7 with TRBJ2-1, with D tentatively TRBD2 (6 bases). Germline CDR1 and CDR2: SSHAT and FNYEAQ (reference sequence). This CDR3 spans 15 amino acids. In nucleotides, the CDR3 is TGTGCTAGCAGCTTACGGGGGAGCTCCTACAATGAGCAGTTCTTC. It yields the protein CASSLRGSSYNEQFF.

The rearrangement uses TRBV9 and TRBJ1-6; D is perhaps TRBD1 (5 bases). The ends were cut back, 0 bases at V and 9 bases at J, with 16 bases in the middle. CDR3 length equals 16 residues. Germline V gene data show CDR1 as SGDLS and CDR2 as YYNGEE. Here the CDR3 DNA reads TGTGCCAGCAGCGTAGGGTCCCCAGGGCCTAGTTCACCCCTCCACTTT. Protein product: CASSVGSPGPSSPLHF.

As concerns this clone: Other DNA sequences within the sample encode an identical CDR3. CDR3 in amino acids: CAISESRGTEAFF. The CDR3, as DNA: TGTGCCATCAGTGAGTCTCGGGGGACTGAAGCTTTCTTT. The rearrangement links TRBV10-3 to TRBJ1-1, with a tentative D call TRBD1 (5 bases). CDR1 and CDR2 (germline): ENHRY, SYGVKD. The CDR3 contains 13 residues. V was shortened by 0 bases and J by 5 bases, with 7 bases between the two germline ends.

The chain carries TRBV5-5 and TRBJ2-7, with TRBD1 identical over 9 bases. Germline V gives CDR1 SGHKS, CDR2 YYEKEE (reference sequence). The V and J ends lost 4 bases and 0 bases, in that order; junction bases with no gene match: 8. The CDR3 is 16 residues long. CDR3 bases: TGTGCCAGCAGCAGGTCACAGGGGGCGGACTCCTACGAGCAGTACTTC. Translation gives CASSRSQGADSYEQYF.

Worth noting for this clone: This could be a read error, since a much larger clone is one nucleotide away. The rearrangement uses TRBV6-1 and TRBJ2-3; 13 bases fit TRBD2. The germline gives CDR1 MNHNS, CDR2 SASEGT. The CDR3 loop spans 15 amino acids. V was clipped by 6 bases and J by 4 bases; unmatched bases: 4. The CDR3 spells CASRELAGGPDTQYF. CDR3 coding DNA: TGTGCCAGCAGGGAACTAGCGGGGGGGCCAGATACGCAGTATTTT.

The chain is built from TRBV5-5 and TRBJ2-5; a possible D gene is TRBD1 (6 bases). The CDR3 length is 18 residues. V was trimmed by 3 bases and J by 0 bases, leaving 21 bases between them. Germline V gene sequence: CDR1 SGHKS, CDR2 YYEKEE (reference sequence). The CDR3 is CASSSYPDWTEDQETQYF. CDR3 in DNA: TGTGCCAGCAGCTCCTATCCAGATTGGACAGAGGACCAAGAGACCCAGTACTTC. Complete variable domain (other parts from reference TRBV5-5 and TRBJ2-5): DAGVTQSPTHLIKTRGQQVTLRCSPISGHKSVSWYQQVLGQGPQFIFQYYEKEERGRGNFPDRFSARQFPNYSSELNVNALLLGDSALYLCASSSYPDWTEDQETQYFGPGTRLLVL.

This chain links TRBV30 with TRBJ2-1; tentatively, D is TRBD2 (5 bases). Deletions cut 5 bases from V and 7 bases from J, with 15 bases between. The V gene's germline CDR1 is GTSNPN and CDR2 SVGIG (reference sequence). The CDR3 is 13 amino acids. Here the CDR3 reads CAWWTFWTNEQFF. CDR3 nucleotides: TGTGCCTGGTGGACTTTCTGGACTAATGAGCAGTTCTTC.

This rearrangement joins TRBV4-1 to TRBJ1-1; 8 bases are a match to TRBD1. V trimming: 6 bases; J trimming: 3 bases; junction bases outside the gene matches: 9. Per germline, CDR1 MGHRA and CDR2 YSYEKL. CDR3 length: 15 residues. CDR3 in DNA: TGCGCCAGCAGAACCGGACAGGGCGGATACACTGAAGCTTTCTTT. This translates into CASRTGQGGYTEAFF.

The chain recombines TRBV5-4 with TRBJ1-2; 7 bases map to TRBD1. Germline CDR1 is SGHNT and CDR2 is YYREEE (reference sequence). The CDR3 is made up of 14 amino acids. V dropped 10 bases and J dropped 6; count of bases not matched to a gene: 15. The CDR3 here is CAGGDRDILDGYTF. CDR3 nucleotides: TGTGCCGGAGGAGACAGGGATATTTTGGATGGCTACACCTTC.

The rearrangement uses TRBV5-1 and TRBJ2-7, with D tentatively TRBD1 (5 bases). V was cut by 5 bases and J by 1 base, with 16 bases left in between. Germline loops: CDR1 SGHRS, CDR2 YFSETQ. The CDR3 is 15 amino acids. The CDR3 reads CASSSLGRSSYEQYF. CDR3 DNA sequence: TGCGCCAGCAGTTCCCTGGGGCGGTCATCCTACGAGCAGTACTTC.

The chain is built from TRBV7-2 and TRBJ2-7; 9 positions agree with TRBD2. Germline V gene sequence: CDR1 SGHTA, CDR2 FQGNSA. The trim removed 8 bases at V and 0 bases at J, leaving 8 bases unmatched. This CDR3 has 15 amino acids. The CDR3 is CASVASSGTSYEQYF. CDR3 sequence (DNA): TGTGCCAGCGTCGCCTCTAGCGGGACCTCCTACGAGCAGTACTTC.

This chain joins TRBV4-3 and TRBJ2-7; 9 bases align to TRBD1. The CDR3 loop spans 15 amino acids. With 1 base clipped from V and 3 bases from J, the junction kept 4 bases outside the gene matches. CDR1 is LGHNA and CDR2 is YSLEER in the germline V gene. The CDR3 protein is CASSQGQGVGYEQYF. CDR3 DNA sequence: TGCGCCAGCAGCCAAGGACAGGGGGTGGGCTACGAGCAGTACTTC.

The sample holds one count of this clone. The chain joins TRBV7-2 to TRBJ1-6; D is ambiguous. Germline values: CDR1 SGHTA, CDR2 FQGNSA. The CDR3 runs to 15 residues. The germline V and J ends were trimmed by 1 base and 7 bases, with 11 bases remaining between them. Written as DNA, the CDR3 is TGTGCCAGCAGCTTAGTCGCGGGCCTCAATTCACCCCTCCACTTT. It translates to CASSLVAGLNSPLHF.

V usage is TRBV5-6 and J usage is TRBJ1-2; 7 nucleotides line up with TRBD1. In germline, CDR1 is SGHDT, CDR2 YYEEEE. V shed 4 bases, J shed 3 bases, and the junction held 3 bases outside the gene matches. This CDR3 region has 13 residues. The CDR3 DNA reads as TGTGCCAGCAGCCCCGGACAGGACTATGGCTACACCTTC. The encoded protein is CASSPGQDYGYTF.

The genes are TRBV27 and TRBJ1-2; D is ambiguous. Trimming pared 0 bases from V and 3 bases from J, leaving 17 bases between. The CDR3 is 17 residues long. CDR1 and CDR2 (germline): MNHEY, SMNVEV (reference sequence). The CDR3 coding sequence is TGTGCCAGCAGTTTATCGGGTGGGGTGTACGGGGACTATGGCTACACCTTC. Protein: CASSLSGGVYGDYGYTF.

This chain joins TRBV28 and TRBJ1-2, with unresolved D. V lost 4 bases to trimming and J lost 3 bases, with 6 bases between them. Germline CDR1 MDHEN, CDR2 SYDVKM. This CDR3 has 12 residues. The CDR3 nucleotides are TGTGCCAGCAGTTCTACGGACTATGGCTACACCTTC. This codes for CASSSTDYGYTF.

This chain uses TRBV30 with TRBJ1-1, with a weak D call TRBD1 (5 bases). Trimming pared 2 bases from V and 9 bases from J, leaving 22 bases between. The CDR3 is 15 amino acids. CDR1 is GTSNPN and CDR2 is SVGIG in the germline V gene (reference sequence). The CDR3 protein is CAWSIPGFVGLKAFF. Written as DNA, the CDR3 is TGTGCCTGGAGTATTCCAGGGTTTGTAGGACTAAAAGCTTTCTTT.

CDR3 amino acids: CSPRCDTGELFF. CDR3 in DNA: TGCAGCCCGCGCTGTGACACCGGGGAGCTGTTTTTT. The chain recombines TRBV29-1 with TRBJ2-2, with D hard to call. The CDR3 consists of 12 residues. Germline lookup yields CDR1 SQVTM and CDR2 ANQGSEA. V lost 8 bases and J lost 3, with 10 bases in between.

The chain is built from TRBV5-5 and TRBJ2-5; D remains unclear. Germline V gene data show CDR1 as SGHKS and CDR2 as YYEKEE (reference sequence). The V end lost 2 bases, the J end lost 1 base, and 12 bases lay between the germline ends. The CDR3 covers 15 residues. The chain's CDR3 is CASSFSQLVQETQYF. CDR3 nucleotides: TGTGCCAGCAGCTTCTCCCAGCTAGTCCAAGAGACCCAGTACTTC.

The rearrangement joins TRBV9 to TRBJ2-7; TRBD1 matches 9 bases. Looked up from germline, CDR1 is SGDLS and CDR2 is YYNGEE. The CDR3 sequence is 15 residues long. The V and J ends lost 4 bases and 7 bases, in that order; junction bases with no gene match: 12. CDR3 nucleotide sequence: TGTGCCAGCAGCCCGGCCGGGACAGGGTTCGTGGAGCAGTACTTC. The encoded protein is CASSPAGTGFVEQYF.

This clone showed up just once. V and J are TRBV10-3 and TRBJ2-1; 14 bases are shared with TRBD2. The CDR3 consists of 16 residues. V was clipped by 6 bases and J by 8 bases; unmatched bases: 9. Germline V lookup: CDR1 ENHRY, CDR2 SYGVKD. The CDR3 spells CAIRRTSGGFFDEQFF. The DNA for the CDR3 is TGTGCCATCAGGAGGACTAGCGGGGGGTTCTTCGATGAGCAGTTCTTC.

The table lists this clone with a few counts. This chain uses TRBV2 with TRBJ1-1; 8 bases fit TRBD1. V lost 6 bases, J lost 7 bases, and 13 bases stayed unmatched. Per the germline V gene, CDR1 is SNHLY and CDR2 is FYNNEI. CDR3 length: 15 residues. The CDR3 here is CASSITGQETYEAFF. CDR3 nucleotides: TGTGCCAGCAGCATCACGGGACAGGAAACCTATGAAGCTTTCTTT.

The rearrangement links TRBV4-1 to TRBJ1-2; 8 nucleotides line up with TRBD1. CDR3 length: 14 amino acids. With V trimmed by 3 bases and J by 4 bases, 4 bases remained unmatched. Germline values: CDR1 MGHRA, CDR2 YSYEKL. CDR3 in amino acids: CASSHAGQAYGYTF. DNA of the CDR3: TGCGCCAGCAGCCATGCGGGACAGGCCTATGGCTACACCTTC.

The chain couples TRBV2 to TRBJ2-1; D unresolved. The CDR3 is 15 amino acids. The germline V gene encodes CDR1 SNHLY and CDR2 FYNNEI. V was shortened by 3 bases and J by 2 bases, with 11 bases between the two germline ends. CDR3 protein: CASSDRMGAYNEQFF. The CDR3 nucleotides are TGTGCCAGCAGTGATCGGATGGGCGCCTACAATGAGCAGTTCTTC. The entire variable domain, with the rest obtained from reference TRBV2 and TRBJ2-1, is as follows: EPEVTQTPSHQVTQMGQEVILRCVPISNHLYFYWYRQILGQKVEFLVSFYNNEISEKSEIFDDQFSVERPDGSNFTLKIRSTKLEDSAMYFCASSDRMGAYNEQFFGPGTRLTVL.

This clone has more than one count but fewer than ten. The rearrangement links TRBV7-9 to TRBJ2-7; TRBD1 is a possible D gene (5 bases). CDR3 length: 13 amino acids. V dropped 5 bases and J dropped 4 bases, with 12 bases sitting between them. In germline, CDR1 is SEHNR, CDR2 FQNEAQ (reference sequence). Here the CDR3 reads CASSAIGAYEQYF. The CDR3 DNA follows: TGTGCCAGCAGCGCGATAGGGGCGTACGAGCAGTACTTC.

J is TRBJ2-7 and V is TRBV2, with D perhaps TRBD1 (6 bases). The CDR3 totals 13 residues. Trimming stripped 7 bases from V and 2 bases from J, with 12 bases between. From germline, CDR1 is SNHLY and CDR2 FYNNEI. DNA for the CDR3: TGTGCCAGCAAGAATCAGGGGACCTACGAGCAGTACTTC. It specifies CASKNQGTYEQYF.